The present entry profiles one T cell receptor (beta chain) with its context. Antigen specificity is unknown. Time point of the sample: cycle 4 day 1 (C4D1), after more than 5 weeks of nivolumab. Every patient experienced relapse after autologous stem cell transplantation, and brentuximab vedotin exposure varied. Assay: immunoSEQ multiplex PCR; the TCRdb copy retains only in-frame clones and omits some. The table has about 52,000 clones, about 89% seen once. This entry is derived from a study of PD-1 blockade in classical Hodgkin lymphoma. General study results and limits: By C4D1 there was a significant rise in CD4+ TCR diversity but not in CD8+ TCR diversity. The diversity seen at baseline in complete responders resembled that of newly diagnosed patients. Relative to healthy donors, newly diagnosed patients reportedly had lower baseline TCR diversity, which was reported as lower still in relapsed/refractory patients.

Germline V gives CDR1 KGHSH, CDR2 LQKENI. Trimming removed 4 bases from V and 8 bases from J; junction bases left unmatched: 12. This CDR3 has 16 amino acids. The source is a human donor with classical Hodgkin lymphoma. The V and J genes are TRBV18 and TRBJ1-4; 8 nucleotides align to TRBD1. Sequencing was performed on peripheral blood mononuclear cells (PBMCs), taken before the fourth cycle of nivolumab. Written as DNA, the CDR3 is TGTGCCAGCTCACTCAACGAGGCAGGGGGCGCGGAAAAACTGTTTTTT. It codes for CASSLNEAGGAEKLFF.